Listed here is a single T cell receptor beta chain. The antigen is undetermined. These data originate in a study of OX40 agonist ivuxolimab in advanced cancers. Study at large: While on treatment, patients had intravenous ivuxolimab at 0.01 to 10 mg/kg every 2 weeks. Patients with prior anti-PD-1, anti-PD-L1 or anti-CTLA-4 therapy were eligible; approximately 40% had some.

Study-wide findings and caveats: At 0.1 to 3.0 mg/kg and by week 6, clonal expansion occurred in CD4+ and CD8+ blood T cells.

Data came from immunoSEQ multiplex PCR; TCRdb stores just in-frame clones and leaves some out. The data show 70,000 to 90,000 clones, about 88% seen once. Trimming removed 3 bases from V and 0 bases from J, with 9 bases in between. The germline gives CDR1 MGHRA, CDR2 YSYEKL. This CDR3 region has 15 residues. The source material was CD4+ or CD8+ T cells sorted from blood, sampled in a trial of the OX40 agonist ivuxolimab. V usage is TRBV4-1 and J usage is TRBJ1-3; no firm D call. The source of this sequence is an adult with an advanced solid tumor such as melanoma, head and neck, liver or kidney cancer. CDR3 loop: CASSQMATSGNTIYF. CDR3 DNA sequence: TGCGCCAGCAGCCAGATGGCGACCTCTGGAAACACCATATATTTT.